Listed below are T cell receptor beta chains from one sample, sequenced in a study of OX40 agonist ivuxolimab in advanced cancers. The repertoire was sequenced with immunoSEQ multiplex PCR; TCRdb's copy has only in-frame clones and lacks some. Of 80,000 to 100,000 clones listed, 90% to 95% were seen once; the top ten hold 0.2% to 0.3%. Specimen: CD4+ or CD8+ T cells sorted from blood, collected in a trial of the OX40 agonist ivuxolimab. Receptor source: an adult with an advanced solid tumor such as melanoma, head and neck, liver or kidney cancer. Both conserved end residues are part of each CDR3. D genes are given only for firm matches. Clone size is shown for a subset of rows, as once, few, many or a class of expanded clone.

abundance	d_gene	j_gene	v_gene	CDR3nt	CDR3aa
-	-	TRBJ2-7	TRBV6-6	TGTGCCAGCAGTTACTCAGGGGGGGAGCCCTACGAGCAGTACTTC	CASSYSGGEPYEQYF
few	TRBD1	TRBJ1-2	TRBV7-9	TGTGCCAGCAGCTCTCGGGACAGACTTAACTATGGCTACACCTTC	CASSSRDRLNYGYTF
-	-	TRBJ1-5	TRBV19	TGTGCCAGTAGCAGACAGAATCAGCCCCAGCATTTT	CASSRQNQPQHF
-	TRBD2	TRBJ2-5	TRBV5-4	TGTGCCAGCAGCTTGGGACTAGCGGGAGGAGAGACCCAGTACTTC	CASSLGLAGGETQYF
-	TRBD1	TRBJ1-6	TRBV5-1	TGCGCCAGCAGCTTTCCAGGACAGGGGAATTCACCCCTCCACTTT	CASSFPGQGNSPLHF
once	TRBD2	TRBJ2-1	TRBV5-1	TGCGCCAGCAGCTTGGGATTGCGGGAGCCCAATGAGCAGTTCTTC	CASSLGLREPNEQFF
-	-	TRBJ1-1	TRBV7-3	TGTGCCAGCAGCTTAACGGGGACACCCAACACTGAAGCTTTCTTT	CASSLTGTPNTEAFF
once	-	TRBJ2-3	TRBV18	TGTGCCAGCTCACCACACCACACAGATACGCAGTATTTT	CASSPHHTDTQYF
-	-	TRBJ1-2	TRBV14	TGTGCCAGCAGCCAAGGGACAGCATATGGCTACACCTTC	CASSQGTAYGYTF
-	TRBD1	TRBJ2-7	TRBV6-6	TGTGCCAGCAGTTACCCAGGACAGGGTTCCTACGAGCAGTACTTC	CASSYPGQGSYEQYF
-	TRBD2	TRBJ2-2	TRBV2	TGTGCCAGCAGTGAAAGCCCTAGCGGGACAAACACCGGGGAGCTGTTTTTT	CASSESPSGTNTGELFF
-	TRBD1	TRBJ2-2	TRBV10-3	TGTGCCATCAGCCAACGTTTGACAGGGGGTTATGGCACCGGGGAGCTGTTTTTT	CAISQRLTGGYGTGELFF
-	-	TRBJ2-3	TRBV28	TGTGCCAGCAGTTTACGTTGGGTGGGCACAGATACGCAGTATTTT	CASSLRWVGTDTQYF
-	-	TRBJ2-3	TRBV9	TGTGCCAGCAGCGTAAGACCGAGCACAGATACGCAGTATTTT	CASSVRPSTDTQYF
-	TRBD1	TRBJ1-2	TRBV6-6	TGTGCCAGCAGGAGACAGGGGGCCGACTATGGCTACACCTTC	CASRRQGADYGYTF
-	-	TRBJ1-5	TRBV19	TGTGCCAGTAGTATGAGGGGAAATCAGCCCCAGCATTTT	CASSMRGNQPQHF
-	-	TRBJ1-2	TRBV4-2	TGTGCCAGCAGCCCGGTGGACAGACCAAACTATGGCTACACCTTC	CASSPVDRPNYGYTF
-	-	TRBJ2-5	TRBV11-2	TGTGCCAGCAGCTTAGATCGGTTCTCGGTTTGGGAGACCCAGTACTTC	CASSLDRFSVWETQYF
-	-	TRBJ2-3	TRBV27	TGTGCCAGCAGTGGGCATAGCACAGATACGCAGTATTTT	CASSGHSTDTQYF
-	TRBD1	TRBJ2-5	TRBV14	TGTGCCAGCAGCCAAAACAGGGGAGAGACCCAGTACTTC	CASSQNRGETQYF
-	-	TRBJ1-3	TRBV6-6	TGTGCCAGCACCCTGGCCGGGGGACCTGGAAACACCATATATTTT	CASTLAGGPGNTIYF
-	-	TRBJ1-3	TRBV4-2	TGTGCCAGCAGCCAAGGGGCATGGGCCTCTGGAAACACCATATATTTT	CASSQGAWASGNTIYF
-	-	TRBJ2-5	TRBV7-2	TGTGCCAGCAGCCTAACGCGGCCTCAAGAGACCCAGTACTTC	CASSLTRPQETQYF
-	TRBD1	TRBJ1-2	TRBV5-1	TGCGCCAGCAGCATGACAGGGCAGCTCACCTTC	CASSMTGQLTF
-	-	TRBJ1-6	TRBV6-6	TGTGCCAGCAGACGACAGACCTATAATTCACCCCTCCACTTT	CASRRQTYNSPLHF
few	-	TRBJ1-2	TRBV4-2	TGTGCCAGCAGCCAAGGACTTATGGGGTATGGCTACACCTTC	CASSQGLMGYGYTF
-	-	TRBJ1-2	TRBV27	TGTGCCAGCATAAAAGGTCGGCCGCCTAATGGCTACACCTTC	CASIKGRPPNGYTF
-	-	TRBJ1-2	TRBV4-2	TGTGCCAGCAGCCAAGAACCAGAGAACTATGGCTACACCTTC	CASSQEPENYGYTF
-	-	TRBJ2-2	TRBV30	TGTGCCTGGAGACCCAACGTCTACACCGGGGAGCTGTTTTTT	CAWRPNVYTGELFF
-	-	TRBJ1-2	TRBV28	TGTGCCAGCAGAACCCGAGGGGTTGGCTACACCTTC	CASRTRGVGYTF
once	-	TRBJ2-1	TRBV7-2	TGTGCCAGCAGCTTAAGTGCAAGCGGCCAAACCAATGAGCAGTTCTTC	CASSLSASGQTNEQFF
-	-	TRBJ1-5	TRBV2	TGTGCCAGCAGTGAACAGATCGGTCAGCCCCAGCATTTT	CASSEQIGQPQHF
-	-	TRBJ1-3	TRBV7-2	TGTGCCAGCAGCTTAACGGCTGGAAACACCATATATTTT	CASSLTAGNTIYF
-	TRBD1	TRBJ2-1	TRBV15	TGTGCCACCAGCCTACTCCGGGACAGGGGGTCAGGTGAGCAGTTCTTC	CATSLLRDRGSGEQFF
-	TRBD2	TRBJ2-3	TRBV7-9	TGTGCCAGCAGCTTAGTTGGCGGGAGGATTACAGATACGCAGTATTTT	CASSLVGGRITDTQYF
-	TRBD1	TRBJ1-1	TRBV27	TGTGCCAGCAGGGGGACAGGGATGTTCTCGAGAGCTTTCTTT	CASRGTGMFSRAFF
-	-	TRBJ2-1	TRBV11-2	TGTGCCAGCAGCCCACGGGGGAGCTCCTACAATGAGCAGTTCTTC	CASSPRGSSYNEQFF
few	-	TRBJ1-1	TRBV6-5	TGTGCCAGCAGTTGGGTGGCGAACACTGAAGCTTTCTTT	CASSWVANTEAFF
-	-	TRBJ2-1	TRBV6-1	TGTGCCAGCAGTGCCCAGCCCGGGGGCTCCTACAATGAGCAGTTCTTC	CASSAQPGGSYNEQFF
-	-	TRBJ2-7	TRBV6-5	TGTGCCAGCTGGCCCCGGGGTAGCCCCCGCGGCGAGCAGTACTTC	CASWPRGSPRGEQYF
-	-	TRBJ1-3	TRBV19	TGTGCCAGTAGTATGGAACGGTACTCTGGAAACACCATATATTTT	CASSMERYSGNTIYF
-	-	TRBJ1-4	TRBV19	TGTGCCAGTAGTATAGTGGGCACGGGGATGGAGAAACTGTTTTTT	CASSIVGTGMEKLFF
-	-	TRBJ1-5	TRBV7-2	TGTGCCAGCAGCCAAGGTAGGGGTCATCAGCCCCAGCATTTT	CASSQGRGHQPQHF